The 13 T cell receptor beta chains presented below share a single source sample, sequenced in a study of OX40 agonist ivuxolimab in advanced cancers. The library came from the immunoSEQ multiplex PCR assay. The immuneACCESS repertoire file appears here via TCRdb, limited to in-frame rearrangements. These files lack a portion of the clones; in checked studies, under half of the deficit traces to unresolved V genes, and the cause of the others is not known. Counted in this sample were approximately 70,000 clones; roughly 82% of them appeared once. The ten largest make up 4.5% to 6% of the sample. Material: CD4+ or CD8+ T cells sorted from blood, obtained in a trial of the OX40 agonist ivuxolimab. The source of these receptors is an adult with an advanced solid tumor such as melanoma, head and neck, liver or kidney cancer.

This clone turned up a few times. The chain uses TRBV7-9 and TRBJ1-6; no definite D call. The CDR3 runs to 13 residues. The germline V and J ends were trimmed by 5 bases and 6 bases, with 8 bases remaining between them. Germline CDR1 and CDR2: SEHNR and FQNEAQ (reference sequence). The CDR3 region has the DNA TGTGCCAGCAGCCCGATAGCTAATTCACCCCTCCACTTT. Protein product: CASSPIANSPLHF. Using reference TRBV7-9 and TRBJ1-6 for the parts outside the CDR3, the full variable domain is DTGVSQNPRHKITKRGQNVTFRCDPISEHNRLYWYRQTLGQGPEFLTYFQNEAQLEKSRLLSDRFSAERPKGSFSTLEIQRTEQGDSAMYLCASSPIANSPLHFGNGTRLTVT.

This chain links TRBV4-3 with TRBJ2-7; 10 nucleotides line up with TRBD2. V shed 1 base, J shed 5 bases, and the junction held 14 bases outside the gene matches. The CDR3 is made up of 18 amino acids. Germline V gene data show CDR1 as LGHNA and CDR2 as YSLEER. The CDR3 DNA sequence: TGCGCCAGCAGCCAAGGACTAGCGGGCCCCTTAGGATTCAACGAGCAGTACTTC. Residues: CASSQGLAGPLGFNEQYF.

This chain uses TRBV4-2 with TRBJ2-3, with D maybe TRBD2 (6 bases). This CDR3 spans 16 amino acids. The V gene's germline CDR1 is LGHNA and CDR2 YNFKEQ. The V and J ends lost 4 bases and 3 bases respectively, with 17 bases between them. CDR3 amino acids: CASSREGLGGTDTQYF. CDR3 DNA sequence: TGTGCCAGCAGCCGCGAGGGACTTGGGGGAACAGATACGCAGTATTTT.

This clone was counted once. The chain has TRBV4-2 and TRBJ2-3, with TRBD2 matching 7 bases. The CDR3 consists of 16 residues. J was trimmed by 0 bases and V by 3 bases; bases with no gene match: 6. Germline assignment: CDR1 LGHNA and CDR2 YNFKEQ. The CDR3 loop is CASSHGGTTSTDTQYF. DNA of the CDR3: TGTGCCAGCAGCCACGGAGGGACTACTAGCACAGATACGCAGTATTTT.

J is TRBJ2-1 and V is TRBV19, with a tentative D call TRBD1 (6 bases). The V and J ends lost 5 bases and 6 bases respectively, with 23 bases between them. CDR3 length: 17 amino acids. Germline V gene lookup returns CDR1 LNHDA and CDR2 SQIVND (reference sequence). The CDR3 is CASSLTGVARGGNEQFF. The CDR3 nucleotides read TGTGCCAGTAGTCTAACCGGGGTGGCCCGAGGGGGCAATGAGCAGTTCTTC.

This clone appeared once. The chain joins TRBV7-6 to TRBJ2-7; D not certain. From germline, CDR1 is SGHVS and CDR2 FNYEAQ. The CDR3 has 13 amino acids. V was cut by 8 bases and J by 6 bases, with 17 bases left in between. CDR3 region: CASGGGSGSEQYF. CDR3 bases: TGTGCCAGCGGCGGCGGCTCTGGTTCCGAGCAGTACTTC.

The V gene is TRBV4-3, the J gene TRBJ2-3; 8 bases align to TRBD1. This CDR3 region has 15 residues. Germline trimming cut 3 bases from V and 2 bases from J; bases unmatched to any gene: 4. The germline gives CDR1 LGHNA, CDR2 YSLEER. The CDR3 reads CASSQTTGVTDTQYF. The CDR3 DNA is TGCGCCAGCAGCCAGACGACAGGGGTCACAGATACGCAGTATTTT.

V is TRBV14 and J is TRBJ2-5; 7 positions agree with TRBD1. V shed 4 bases and J 7 bases; nucleotides not matched to a gene: 12. Per the germline V gene, CDR1 is SGHDN and CDR2 is FVKESK. This CDR3 contains 15 residues. The CDR3 region is CASSPPGQIMGTQYF. The CDR3 DNA reads TGTGCCAGCAGCCCTCCGGGACAGATCATGGGGACCCAGTACTTC.

The chain has TRBV5-6 and TRBJ1-6, with TRBD1 matching 10 bases. This CDR3 has 14 residues. V was clipped by 4 bases and J by 7 bases; unmatched bases: 2. CDR1 and CDR2 (germline): SGHDT, YYEEEE. The CDR3 DNA sequence: TGTGCCAGCAGCCTGGGACAGGGGAATTCACCCCTCCACTTT. The encoded protein is CASSLGQGNSPLHF.

The rearrangement links TRBV27 to TRBJ2-3; perhaps TRBD2 as D (5 bases). The CDR3 is made up of 17 amino acids. Germline V CDR1 and CDR2: MNHEY, SMNVEV (reference sequence). Trimming stripped 5 bases from V and 4 bases from J, with 22 bases between. CDR3 amino acids: CASSGWTLGNFPDTQYF. In nucleotides, the CDR3 is TGTGCCAGCAGTGGATGGACTCTCGGGAATTTTCCAGATACGCAGTATTTT.

The chain is built from TRBV5-1 and TRBJ2-1; D is ambiguous. Deletions cut 1 base from V and 4 bases from J, with 12 bases between. CDR1 and CDR2 from the germline V gene are SGHRS and YFSETQ. This CDR3 is 15 amino acids long. CDR3 bases: TGCGCCAGCAGCTTGCGGACCGATGCATACAATGAGCAGTTCTTC. Translation: CASSLRTDAYNEQFF.

The genes are TRBV11-2 and TRBJ2-1; TRBD2 matches at 12 bases. Germline CDR1 SGHAT, CDR2 FQNNGV. V gave up 5 bases and J gave up 7 bases; unmatched junction bases: 12. The CDR3 spans 17 residues. DNA of the CDR3: TGTGCCAGCAGCCCATCACGACTAGCGGGAGTTATTAATGAGCAGTTCTTC. Its protein product is CASSPSRLAGVINEQFF.

This rearrangement joins TRBV7-3 to TRBJ2-6, with TRBD1 identical over 8 bases. This CDR3 is built from 17 residues. Germline V lookup: CDR1 SGHTA, CDR2 FQGTGA. Trimming cost V 5 bases and J 0 bases; bases outside gene matches: 6. The CDR3 bases are TGTGCCAGCAGCCCACGGACAGGGCTCTCTGGGGCCAACGTCCTGACTTTC. Amino acid sequence: CASSPRTGLSGANVLTF.